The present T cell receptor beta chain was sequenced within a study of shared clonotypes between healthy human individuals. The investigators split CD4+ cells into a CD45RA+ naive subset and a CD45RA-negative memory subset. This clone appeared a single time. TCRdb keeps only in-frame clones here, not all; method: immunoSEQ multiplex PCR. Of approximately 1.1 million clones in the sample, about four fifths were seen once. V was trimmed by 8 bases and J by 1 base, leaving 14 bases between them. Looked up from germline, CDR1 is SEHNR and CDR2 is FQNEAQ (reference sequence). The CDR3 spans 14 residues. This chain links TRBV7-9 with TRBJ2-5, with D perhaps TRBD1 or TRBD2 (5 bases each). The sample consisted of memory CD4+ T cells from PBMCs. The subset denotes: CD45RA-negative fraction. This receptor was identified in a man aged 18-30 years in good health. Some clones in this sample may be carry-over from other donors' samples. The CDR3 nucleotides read TGTGCCAGCTCTTTCCCCGGGGCCCAAGAGACCCAGTACTTC. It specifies CASSFPGAQETQYF.